The clone carrying this T cell receptor (beta chain) has a handful of counts. The source of the sample is a study of beta chain features in type 1 diabetes. The CDR3 length is 17 residues. Per germline, CDR1 SGHDT and CDR2 YYEEEE. Trimming left V 3 bases short and J 5 bases short, with 21 bases between. Expressed TCRB transcripts were sequenced because the entire RNA isolate underwent reverse transcription. TCRdb's table, derived via immunoSEQ multiplex PCR, lists solely in-frame clones and lacks some. This sample has a few hundred thousand clones; under 13% occur once, and the top ten carry 1% to 1.5%.

Sequencing input: central memory CD4+ T cells from blood. The clonotype originates from a young man in good health. The chain is built from TRBV5-6 and TRBJ2-1; maybe TRBD1 (6 bases). For the CDR3, the DNA is TGTGCCAGCAGCTGGGGAGTGGACAGACCCTATAACAATGAGCAGTTCTTC. The encoded protein is CASSWGVDRPYNNEQFF.